Listed below are T cell receptor beta chains from one sample, sequenced in a study of beta chain features in type 1 diabetes. TCRdb's table, derived via immunoSEQ multiplex PCR, lists solely in-frame clones and lacks some. The repertoire holds hundreds of thousands of clones, with roughly a sixth as singletons. The sequencing sample was made of naive CD4+ T cells from blood. These receptors all stem from a man between 18 and 29 years old in good health. Both conserved end residues are part of each CDR3. The D gene is left open where the match is weak. Size is omitted from some rows. Given values are once, few, many or a class for expanded clones.

v_gene	d_gene	abundance	j_gene	len	CDR3aa	CDR3nt
TRBV7-2	TRBD1	few	TRBJ1-3	16	CASSLVGGNSGNTIYF	TGTGCCAGCAGCTTAGTAGGGGGCAACTCTGGAAACACCATATATTTT
TRBV18	TRBD1	NA	TRBJ1-2	16	CASSPSRQGPNYGYTF	TGTGCCAGCTCACCGTCTCGACAGGGGCCCAACTATGGCTACACCTTC
TRBV18	NA	few	TRBJ1-3	16	CASSPPGRAGGNTIYF	TGTGCCAGCTCACCACCGGGGAGGGCCGGTGGAAACACCATATATTTT
TRBV12-5	TRBD2	NA	TRBJ2-1	17	CASGSQTLAGGPYEQFF	TGTGCTAGTGGTTCACAGACCTTAGCGGGAGGGCCGTATGAGCAGTTCTTC
TRBV5-1	TRBD2	NA	TRBJ2-7	15	CASSLELAGAGEQYF	TGCGCCAGCAGCTTGGAGCTAGCGGGAGCCGGCGAGCAGTACTTC
TRBV10-3	TRBD1	NA	TRBJ1-1	15	CAISGTGRGNTEAFF	TGTGCCATCTCCGGGACAGGGCGAGGGAACACTGAAGCTTTCTTT
TRBV28	NA	few	TRBJ2-7	11	CASRGTTEQYF	TGTGCCAGCAGAGGCACGACGGAGCAGTACTTC
TRBV4-2	NA	NA	TRBJ1-4	16	CASSQDLLGVNEKLFF	TGTGCCAGCAGCCAAGATCTGTTAGGGGTCAATGAAAAACTGTTTTTT
TRBV10-3	TRBD2	few	TRBJ2-2	16	CAISFTSGMNTGELFF	TGTGCCATCAGTTTTACTAGCGGGATGAACACCGGGGAGCTGTTTTTT
TRBV28	NA	NA	TRBJ1-1	13	CASSLWGYTEAFF	TGTGCCAGCAGTTTATGGGGGTATACTGAAGCTTTCTTT
TRBV7-2	TRBD1	few	TRBJ2-7	17	CASSDKTTGGPLYEQYF	TGTGCCAGCAGCGATAAAACGACAGGGGGACCCCTCTACGAGCAGTACTTC
TRBV6-1	NA	few	TRBJ2-5	14	CASGRGQTGETQYF	TGTGCCAGCGGGAGAGGACAAACGGGAGAGACCCAGTACTTC
TRBV27	NA	NA	TRBJ1-1	14	CASSSRALNTEAFF	TGTGCCAGCAGTTCGAGGGCTCTGAACACTGAAGCTTTCTTT
TRBV18	TRBD1	few	TRBJ1-2	19	CASSPQPSGRGRETDGYTF	TGTGCCAGCTCACCACAACCCTCCGGCAGGGGGAGAGAAACGGATGGCTACACCTTC
TRBV7-9	TRBD1	few	TRBJ2-7	14	CASSFGTGSSEQYF	TGTGCCAGCAGCTTTGGGACAGGGTCATCGGAGCAGTACTTC
TRBV19	TRBD1	NA	TRBJ2-7	15	CASSIIGTGWYEQYF	TGTGCCAGTAGTATCATCGGGACAGGGTGGTACGAGCAGTACTTC
TRBV5-1	NA	few	TRBJ2-7	14	CASSFGRTDYEQYF	TGCGCCAGCAGCTTCGGCAGGACCGACTACGAGCAGTACTTC
TRBV6-5	NA	few	TRBJ1-1	14	CASSRGGGHTEAFF	TGTGCCAGCAGCCGCGGCGGGGGCCACACTGAAGCTTTCTTT
TRBV5-4	TRBD2	few	TRBJ2-3	15	CASSPGLATPDTQYF	TGTGCCAGCAGCCCCGGACTAGCGACACCAGATACGCAGTATTTT
TRBV27	TRBD1	NA	TRBJ2-2	15	CASSFVQGATGELFF	TGTGCCAGCAGTTTCGTCCAGGGGGCGACCGGGGAGCTGTTTTTT
TRBV7-2	TRBD2	few	TRBJ2-5	13	CASSRGVQETQYF	TGTGCCAGTTCCCGGGGGGTCCAAGAGACCCAGTACTTC
TRBV7-2	TRBD1	NA	TRBJ2-3	14	CASRSRGRTDTQYF	TGTGCCAGCAGGTCCAGGGGGCGCACAGATACGCAGTATTTT
TRBV4-3	NA	NA	TRBJ1-3	16	CASSQDLRDSGNTIYF	TGCGCCAGCAGCCAAGATTTACGGGACTCTGGAAACACCATATATTTT
TRBV18	TRBD2	NA	TRBJ2-6	23	CASSPALGTSGGPSGSGANVLTF	TGTGCCAGCTCACCCGCCCTGGGGACTAGCGGGGGCCCGTCCGGCTCTGGGGCCAACGTCCTGACTTTC
TRBV4-1	NA	few	TRBJ2-5	16	CASSQDELGYQETQYF	TGCGCCAGCAGCCAAGATGAACTAGGGTACCAAGAGACCCAGTACTTC
TRBV18	NA	NA	TRBJ2-2	17	CASSPLYPGLNTGELFF	TGTGCCAGCTCACCACTTTATCCAGGCTTGAACACCGGGGAGCTGTTTTTT
TRBV4-2	TRBD2	few	TRBJ2-5	16	CASSLRTSGSRETQYF	TGTGCCAGCAGCCTTCGGACTAGCGGGAGCCGGGAGACCCAGTACTTC
TRBV5-4	NA	NA	TRBJ1-1	12	CASSLANTEAFF	TGTGCCAGCAGCTTGGCGAACACTGAAGCTTTCTTT
TRBV19	NA	NA	TRBJ2-5	17	CASTPQKTAFGQETQYF	TGTGCCAGTACCCCTCAAAAGACGGCGTTCGGTCAAGAGACCCAGTACTTC
TRBV7-9	NA	few	TRBJ1-6	14	CASSLREFGSPLHF	TGTGCCAGCAGCCTGAGGGAGTTCGGTTCACCCCTCCACTTT
TRBV9	TRBD2	NA	TRBJ2-3	16	CASSPRGGYSTDTQYF	TGTGCCAGCAGCCCACGGGGGGGATATAGCACAGATACGCAGTATTTT
TRBV18	TRBD1	once	TRBJ1-1	13	CASSRQGADEAFF	TGTGCCAGCTCGCGACAGGGGGCGGATGAAGCTTTCTTT
TRBV7-2	TRBD1	few	TRBJ1-1	13	CASSRRHPGGAFF	TGTGCCAGCAGCCGAAGACATCCAGGGGGAGCTTTCTTT
TRBV28	NA	NA	TRBJ1-5	11	CASSFIQPQHF	TGTGCCAGCAGCTTTATTCAGCCCCAGCATTTT
TRBV6-5	TRBD1	few	TRBJ1-2	14	CASRQTGIIQGYTF	TGTGCCAGCAGGCAGACAGGGATAATTCAAGGCTACACCTTC
TRBV7-9	TRBD2	few	TRBJ2-7	17	CASSPAPQGRGSYEQYF	TGTGCCAGCAGCCCCGCCCCCCAAGGGAGGGGTTCCTACGAGCAGTACTTC
TRBV7-2	NA	NA	TRBJ2-3	11	CASSLRDTQYF	TGTGCCAGCAGCTTAAGGGATACGCAGTATTTT
TRBV5-1	NA	NA	TRBJ1-5	16	CASSLGDGINNQPQHF	TGCGCCAGCAGCTTGGGGGACGGAATCAACAATCAGCCCCAGCATTTT
TRBV27	NA	NA	TRBJ1-4	14	CASSFGTGNEKLFF	TGTGCCAGCAGTTTTGGGACGGGTAATGAAAAACTGTTTTTT
TRBV6-6	TRBD1	few	TRBJ1-5	15	CASSYGGQGEQPQHF	TGTGCCAGCAGTTACGGTGGACAGGGGGAACAGCCCCAGCATTTT
TRBV28	TRBD1	NA	TRBJ1-5	15	CASRSGQLWGQPQHF	TGTGCCAGCAGGTCGGGACAGCTTTGGGGTCAGCCCCAGCATTTT
TRBV7-2	NA	few	TRBJ2-1	14	CASSLTGSLPEQFF	TGTGCCAGCAGCTTAACCGGGAGCTTGCCTGAGCAGTTCTTC
TRBV20-1	TRBD2	NA	TRBJ2-3	11	CSAPGGDTQYF	TGCAGTGCTCCGGGGGGGGATACGCAGTATTTT
TRBV18	TRBD1	NA	TRBJ2-6	16	CASSPQGAHGANVLTF	TGTGCCAGCTCACCACAGGGGGCGCATGGGGCCAACGTCCTGACTTTC
TRBV18	TRBD1	NA	TRBJ1-5	14	CASSPSQGAQPQHF	TGTGCCAGCTCACCATCCCAGGGGGCCCAGCCCCAGCATTTT
TRBV7-2	NA	few	TRBJ2-3	13	CASSSARTDTQYF	TGTGCCAGCAGCTCCGCCCGCACAGATACGCAGTATTTT
TRBV28	TRBD1	few	TRBJ2-2	17	CASSGDRGRRGTGELFF	TGTGCCAGCAGCGGGGACAGGGGGCGACGGGGCACCGGGGAGCTGTTTTTT
TRBV29-1	NA	NA	TRBJ1-2	12	CSVTRVGFGYTF	TGCAGCGTTACCAGGGTAGGCTTTGGCTACACCTTC
TRBV19	NA	few	TRBJ2-7	15	CASSTRILGGYEQYF	TGTGCCAGTAGTACCCGGATCCTCGGTGGGTACGAGCAGTACTTC
TRBV25-1	NA	few	TRBJ1-1	14	CASLPAGPNTEAFF	TGTGCCAGTTTGCCCGCGGGGCCGAACACTGAAGCTTTCTTT
TRBV2	NA	NA	TRBJ1-5	13	CASSRVYDQPQHF	TGTGCCAGCAGCAGGGTCTATGATCAGCCCCAGCATTTT
TRBV30	NA	NA	TRBJ1-6	13	CAWSTSGVSPLHF	TGTGCCTGGAGTACCTCAGGGGTTTCACCCCTCCACTTT